Listed here are 25 T cell receptor beta chains from one sample, sequenced in a study of shared clonotypes between healthy human individuals. Profiled with immunoSEQ multiplex PCR; TCRdb holds only in-frame clones, not every one. The table records about 530,000 clones, 96% of them present only once. The sequencing sample was made of naive CD4+ T cells sorted from blood. Subset specified: CD45RA+ positively selected. These TCRs come from a woman between 25 and 40 years old in good health.

The chain has TRBV11-3 and TRBJ2-2; D uncertain. Germline V gives CDR1 SGHNT, CDR2 YENEEA. Between the trimmed V and J ends, which lost 3 bases and 4 bases, there was a span of 9 bases. The CDR3 contains 14 residues. CDR3 nucleotide sequence: TGTGCCAGCAGCTTTAGGTCACCCACCGGGGAGCTGTTTTTT. This codes for CASSFRSPTGELFF.

This chain uses TRBV28 with TRBJ2-7, with D unresolved. Germline values: CDR1 MDHEN, CDR2 SYDVKM. There are 15 residues in the CDR3. Trimming stripped 7 bases from V and 5 bases from J, with 21 bases between. CDR3 sequence: CASTPRWRNPHEQYF. The CDR3 nucleotides are TGTGCCAGCACCCCCCGGTGGAGAAACCCCCACGAGCAGTACTTC. Drawing the rest from reference TRBV28 and TRBJ2-7, the complete variable domain is DVKVTQSSRYLVKRTGEKVFLECVQDMDHENMFWYRQDPGLGLRLIYFSYDVKMKEKGDIPEGYSVSREKKERFSLILESASTNQTSMYLCASTPRWRNPHEQYFGPGTRLTVT.

The chain links TRBV28 to TRBJ2-5; D is perhaps TRBD1 or TRBD2 (6 bases each). There are 14 residues in the CDR3. Germline lookup yields CDR1 MDHEN and CDR2 SYDVKM. Between the trimmed V and J ends, which lost 4 bases and 2 bases, there was a span of 11 bases. CDR3 in DNA: TGTGCCAGCAGTTCCGGGGGCCCTCAAGAGACCCAGTACTTC. This sequence encodes CASSSGGPQETQYF.

J is TRBJ2-2 and V is TRBV27, with 10 bases fitting TRBD2. This CDR3 has 16 amino acids. Germline V gene sequence: CDR1 MNHEY, CDR2 SMNVEV (reference sequence). Trimming cost V 5 bases and J 1 base; bases outside gene matches: 4. The DNA for the CDR3 is TGTGCCAGCAGTCCGGGACTAGCGCGGAACACCGGGGAGCTGTTTTTT. As protein: CASSPGLARNTGELFF.

The chain uses TRBV11-2 and TRBJ2-7; D is uncertain. V was cut by 3 bases and J by 7 bases, with 19 bases left in between. Germline CDR1 is SGHAT and CDR2 is FQNNGV. The CDR3 has 15 residues. CDR3 residues: CASSFHRALFGEQYF. As DNA, the CDR3 is TGTGCCAGCAGCTTTCACCGGGCCTTGTTCGGGGAGCAGTACTTC.

This chain links TRBV2 with TRBJ1-2, with no clear D. The length of the CDR3 is 13 residues. Germline V CDR1 and CDR2: SNHLY, FYNNEI. The V end lost 4 bases, the J end lost 0 bases, and 6 bases lay between the germline ends. In DNA form, the CDR3 reads TGTGCCAGCAGTGTTTACGCTAACTATGGCTACACCTTC. Its protein is CASSVYANYGYTF.

Notes on this clone: A junction end diverges from the germline sequence, so it may reflect a read error. V gene TRBV2 combines with J gene TRBJ2-7; D gene uncertain. CDR3 length: 8 residues. Per the germline V gene, CDR1 is SNHLY and CDR2 is FYNNEI. The DNA of the CDR3 is TGTGCCAGCAGTTCCGGGTCCTTC. It encodes CASSSGSF.

This chain links TRBV7-7 with TRBJ1-2; perhaps TRBD1 as D (6 bases). V lost 2 bases and J lost 7, with 14 bases in between. This CDR3 is 14 amino acids long. Germline V gene lookup returns CDR1 SSHAT and CDR2 FNYEAQ (reference sequence). The CDR3 DNA follows: TGTGCCAGCAGCTTAAAGTCAGGGGCTCTTGGCTACACCTTC. It yields the protein CASSLKSGALGYTF. The variable domain in full, with the rest retrieved from reference TRBV7-7 and TRBJ1-2, is GAGVSQSPRYKVTKRGQDVTLRCDPISSHATLYWYQQALGQGPEFLTYFNYEAQPDKSGLPSDRFSAERPEGSISTLTIQRTEQRDSAMYRCASSLKSGALGYTFGSGTRLTVV.

The chain links TRBV11-2 to TRBJ1-1, with no clear D. Germline CDR1 reads SGHAT; CDR2 reads FQNNGV. The length of the CDR3 is 13 residues. Trimming took off 0 bases at V and 3 bases at J, with 5 bases between the two ends. The CDR3 spells CASSLEEDTEAFF. The CDR3 nucleotides are TGTGCCAGCAGCTTAGAGGAGGACACTGAAGCTTTCTTT.

V gene TRBV6-1 combines with J gene TRBJ2-7, with D perhaps TRBD2 (7 bases). Germline V lookup: CDR1 MNHNS, CDR2 SASEGT. Trimming took 6 bases from V and 6 from J, leaving 15 bases between them. This CDR3 is 13 amino acids long. The CDR3 DNA sequence: TGTGCCAGCAGAGGAGCTGGGGGGGCCGAGCAGTACTTC. Its protein is CASRGAGGAEQYF.

The CDR3 spells CASSLTLSGTAAYEQYF. CDR3 in DNA: TGTGCCAGCTCACTAACCCTCTCCGGGACGGCTGCCTACGAGCAGTACTTC. The chain uses TRBV18 and TRBJ2-7; D might be TRBD1 or TRBD2, each matching 5 bases. V lost 4 bases, J lost 2 bases, and 21 bases lay in between. CDR3 length: 17 amino acids. Germline values: CDR1 KGHSH, CDR2 LQKENI.

The chain carries TRBV7-2 and TRBJ2-3, with TRBD2 as a possible D gene (5 bases). Per germline, CDR1 SGHTA and CDR2 FQGNSA. V dropped 1 base and J dropped 5 bases, with 13 bases sitting between them. The CDR3 loop spans 15 amino acids. The CDR3 nucleotides read TGTGCCAGCAGCTTAGTAGAGGGAGCGGTAGATACGCAGTATTTT. Translation: CASSLVEGAVDTQYF. Filled out from reference TRBV7-2 and TRBJ2-3, the complete variable domain reads GAGVSQSPSNKVTEKGKDVELRCDPISGHTALYWYRQSLGQGLEFLIYFQGNSAPDKSGLPSDRFSAERTGGSVSTLTIQRTQQEDSAVYLCASSLVEGAVDTQYFGPGTRLTVL.

DNA for the CDR3: TGTGCCAGCAGCTTAGTTCGGGACAACAATGAGCAGTTCTTC. Translation: CASSLVRDNNEQFF. This chain links TRBV11-3 with TRBJ2-1; a weak D match, TRBD1 (6 bases). Germline loops: CDR1 SGHNT, CDR2 YENEEA. CDR3 size: 14 residues. V was cut by 1 base and J by 5 bases, with 9 bases left in between.

The chain joins TRBV19 to TRBJ2-7; no clear D. V was trimmed by 7 bases and J by 7 bases, leaving 20 bases between them. The CDR3 is 14 amino acids. Germline loops: CDR1 LNHDA, CDR2 SQIVND (reference sequence). CDR3 in amino acids: CASTPDGALREQYF. The CDR3 nucleotides are TGTGCCAGTACCCCAGACGGAGCCCTACGGGAGCAGTACTTC.

V is TRBV5-1 and J is TRBJ2-7; D is possibly TRBD1 or TRBD2 (6 bases each). The CDR3 sequence is 15 residues long. V lost 3 bases, J lost 3 bases, and 16 bases lay in between. CDR1 is SGHRS and CDR2 is YFSETQ in the germline V gene. CDR3 nucleotide sequence: TGCGCCAGCAGCTCCCGCGGGGCGGGACACTACGAGCAGTACTTC. This translates into CASSSRGAGHYEQYF.

This chain joins TRBV11-2 and TRBJ2-1; D ambiguous. V was shortened by 4 bases and J by 7 bases, with 8 bases between the two germline ends. CDR3 length equals 12 residues. Germline V gene lookup returns CDR1 SGHAT and CDR2 FQNNGV. The CDR3 nucleotides are TGTGCCAGCAGCTCAGACAAGAATGAGCAGTTCTTC. Its protein product is CASSSDKNEQFF.

The V and J genes are TRBV5-6 and TRBJ2-5, with TRBD1 matching 8 bases. The CDR3 has 15 residues. Germline V gene data show CDR1 as SGHDT and CDR2 as YYEEEE. V gave up 0 bases and J gave up 4 bases; unmatched junction bases: 5. For the CDR3, the DNA is TGTGCCAGCAGCTTGGTGGACAGGGAAGGAGAGACCCAGTACTTC. Protein sequence: CASSLVDREGETQYF.

The rearrangement links TRBV18 to TRBJ2-3, with 9 positions matching TRBD2. This CDR3 spans 13 amino acids. The V gene end was trimmed by 2 bases and the J gene end by 10 bases; junction bases not matched to a gene: 4. Germline CDR1 KGHSH, CDR2 LQKENI. CDR3 region: CASSPKLAGSQYF. Written as DNA, the CDR3 is TGTGCCAGCTCACCAAAGCTAGCGGGGTCGCAGTATTTT.

The V call is TRBV5-1, the J call TRBJ2-2; 8 bases are shared with TRBD1. Per the germline V gene, CDR1 is SGHRS and CDR2 is YFSETQ. The CDR3 totals 13 residues. Losses at the gene ends were 3 bases for V and 7 bases for J; bases not matched to a gene: 2. CDR3 amino acids: CASSSGQDGELFF. The CDR3 DNA is TGCGCCAGCAGCTCGGGACAGGACGGGGAGCTGTTTTTT.

The V gene is TRBV27, the J gene TRBJ2-7; 9 bases match TRBD1. Germline-derived CDR1 and CDR2 are MNHEY and SMNVEV (reference sequence). The trim removed 5 bases at V and 0 bases at J, leaving 11 bases unmatched. The CDR3 loop spans 17 amino acids. The CDR3 spells CASSPIRTGESSYEQYF. CDR3 nucleotides: TGTGCCAGCAGTCCCATCCGGACAGGGGAAAGCTCCTACGAGCAGTACTTC.

The chain couples TRBV5-1 to TRBJ2-2, with D unclear. The germline gives CDR1 SGHRS, CDR2 YFSETQ. CDR3 length: 14 residues. V shed 4 bases and J shed 2 bases, with 9 bases lying between them. CDR3 sequence reads: CASSTTVNTGELFF. CDR3 DNA sequence: TGCGCCAGCAGCACGACGGTAAACACCGGGGAGCTGTTTTTT.

This clone was seen a few times. Other DNA sequences from this sample encode an identical CDR3 as well. This chain joins TRBV28 and TRBJ1-5; a possible D gene is TRBD1 (6 bases). In germline, CDR1 is MDHEN, CDR2 SYDVKM. V lost 6 bases, J lost 6 bases, and 9 bases lay in between. The CDR3 has 12 residues. The CDR3 region has the DNA TGTGCCAGCAGCCTCAGGGGTCAGCCCCAGCATTTT. It codes for CASSLRGQPQHF.

This clone is a singleton in its sample. The rearrangement links TRBV10-3 to TRBJ2-5; 7 bases map to TRBD2. The last part of the DNA fits TRBJ2-7 better; the J call may be wrong. This CDR3 is 12 amino acids long. CDR1 and CDR2 from the germline V gene are ENHRY and SYGVKD. The CDR3, as DNA: TGTGCCACGGGGGGACTAAGCTACGAGCAGTACTTC. Translated: CATGGLSYEQYF.

V is TRBV27 and J is TRBJ1-2; possibly TRBD1 for D (6 bases). Germline V gene data show CDR1 as MNHEY and CDR2 as SMNVEV (reference sequence). This CDR3 has 15 amino acids. V lost 4 bases and J lost 6, with 18 bases in between. CDR3 in amino acids: CASSSARGQKNGYTF. DNA for the CDR3: TGTGCCAGCAGTTCAGCCCGCGGACAGAAAAATGGCTACACCTTC.

V and J are TRBV19 and TRBJ2-2; D is unclear. CDR3 length equals 15 residues. Germline V CDR1 and CDR2: LNHDA, SQIVND (reference sequence). The V gene lost 7 bases and the J gene lost 3 bases, with 15 bases spanning the gap. CDR3 residues: CASNPGNDYTGELFF. The CDR3, as DNA: TGTGCCAGTAATCCGGGCAACGACTACACCGGGGAGCTGTTTTTT.